This is a list of T cell receptor beta chains from one sample in a study of identical twins. In TCRdb, the 5' RACE reads were re-called with MiXCR into one record per CDR3 protein. The sample holds roughly 710,000 distinct CDR3 sequences, roughly 6% seen once. Sequenced sample: naive T cells sorted from blood. These TCRs come from a man aged 18 to 29 in good health. Both conserved end residues are trimmed from each CDR3. Where a row states a size, it is once, few, many or the class of an expanded clone; other rows omit it.

14 TRBV11-2 . ASNPRLAAYTDTQY
12 TRBV20-1 many SARTSGVYNEQF
12 TRBV20-1 many SASGQGSTDTQY
13 TRBV12-3/TRBV12-4 few ASSLEAGVVETQY
13 TRBV27 few ASSPRDGGEDTQY
12 TRBV5-6 few ASSFSLGPPGYT
13 TRBV6-5 . ASSYPSGSRDEQF
13 TRBV2 few ASSGTGEHYNEQF
12 TRBV10-3 . VISERRDNSPLH
12 TRBV7-2 many ASSPRQGMGEQY
14 TRBV29-1 . SVEDQGDRGTYEQY
13 TRBV5-1 . ASSSLGREGDTQY
13 TRBV4-3 many ASSQDRTPNYGYT
13 TRBV7-9 few ASIVKGAGNTEAF
17 TRBV24-1 few ATSDPSRGGSGSYNEQF
13 TRBV7-8 many ASSPGTGGFQPQH
15 TRBV5-1 once ASSLMGQGVQDTEAF
12 TRBV27 many ASSLSGIRIEAF
13 TRBV28 . ASSLSDSGQETQY
11 TRBV7-9 few ASTTGTGYGYT
12 TRBV20-1 . SARGGGVGKKLF
13 TRBV7-8 many ASSLNTGALQPQH
15 TRBV28 . ASSSPGTNANTGELF
10 TRBV7-3 many ASSSLAGRQF
12 TRBV5-1 many ASSLRARNTEAF
12 TRBV5-5 . ASSLDPVAETQY
12 TRBV7-9 many ASSSRESHNEQF
15 TRBV7-6 . ASSWGLAGGPGDEQF
13 TRBV12-3/TRBV12-4 many ASSLVQGLQETQY
13 TRBV5-1 many ASSYQRDAGNEQF
12 TRBV5-1 many ASSPGRHLLEQY
13 TRBV3-1 many ASSQQLAVTDTQY
13 TRBV24-1 many ATSAEDRFKETQY
13 TRBV20-1 many SARGLDGSTDTQY
11 TRBV5-1 many ASKGPGNNEQF
11 TRBV25-1 many ASSTGPYREQY
10 TRBV30 few AWSKGEETIY
8 TRBV29-1 many SVLEEKLF
10 TRBV10-1 many ASSESAGELF
12 TRBV10-3 many AIRSDSSGNTIY
13 TRBV7-9 few ASSLAITGGDEQY
11 TRBV7-9 many ASSGQGYAEQY
13 TRBV13 . ASSFYGGTQETQY
12 TRBV12-3/TRBV12-4 . ASSLRTGFGEAF
12 TRBV5-1 many ASSFGGGRETQY
11 TRBV20-1 many SARDLAKNIQY
12 TRBV3-1 few ASSHGGLLREQF
10 TRBV12-3/TRBV12-4 . ASRQGGQPQH
9 TRBV29-1 . SVVLLDTQY
10 TRBV29-1 . SVAGGGNEQF